Presented here are 21 T cell receptor beta chains from one specimen sequenced in a study of T cell clones after liver transplantation. Clones were sequenced by immunoSEQ multiplex PCR, and TCRdb holds only the in-frame ones, with some missing. The sample includes 35,000 to 45,000 clones, around 84% of them seen just once. Specimen: CD4+ T cells from blood, collected 24 months after liver transplant. The receptors come from a human patient who received a liver transplant. Some T cells may have come from the graft donor.

This clone was picked up one time. The chain joins TRBV7-2 to TRBJ2-1, with 11 nucleotides matching TRBD2. V shed 5 bases, J shed 8 bases, and the junction held 5 bases outside the gene matches. Germline CDR1 reads SGHTA; CDR2 reads FQGNSA. The CDR3 runs 14 residues. The CDR3 bases are TGTGCCAGCAGCCCTAGCGGGGGGAGGTATGAGCAGTTCTTC. Translation gives CASSPSGGRYEQFF.

The J gene is TRBJ2-5, the V gene TRBV7-9; D might be TRBD1 or TRBD2, each matching 6 bases. V dropped 1 base and J dropped 1 base, with 16 bases sitting between them. The germline gives CDR1 SEHNR, CDR2 FQNEAQ (reference sequence). The CDR3 totals 17 residues. In DNA form, the CDR3 reads TGTGCCAGCAGCTTAGTATCTGGGGGGCGCACCCAAGAGACCCAGTACTTC. This translates into CASSLVSGGRTQETQYF.

The chain combines TRBV7-8 with TRBJ1-2; D may be TRBD1 (5 bases). The CDR3 loop spans 15 amino acids. V lost 1 base to trimming and J lost 4 bases, with 13 bases between them. The V gene's germline CDR1 is SGHVS and CDR2 FQNEAQ. CDR3: CASSLDVRVSYGYTF. CDR3 nucleotides: TGTGCCAGCAGCTTAGATGTCAGGGTGAGCTATGGCTACACCTTC.

This clone showed up just once. The chain is built from TRBV5-4 and TRBJ1-6, with D possibly matching TRBD1 (5 bases). Trimming pared 4 bases from V and 8 bases from J, leaving 10 bases between. Germline-derived CDR1 and CDR2 are SGHNT and YYREEE (reference sequence). The CDR3 is 13 residues long. The CDR3 loop reads CASSGEGHSPLHF. CDR3 DNA: TGTGCCAGCAGCGGAGAGGGGCATTCACCCCTCCACTTT.

V and J are TRBV19 and TRBJ2-1; the match to TRBD2 covers 11 bases. Per germline, CDR1 LNHDA and CDR2 SQIVND (reference sequence). The CDR3 covers 19 residues. The V and J ends lost 1 base and 4 bases, in that order; junction bases with no gene match: 12. CDR3 bases: TGTGCCAGTAGTATAGGTCCTAGCGGGAGGTTTTCGGGGTACAATGAGCAGTTCTTC. It specifies CASSIGPSGRFSGYNEQFF.

This rearrangement joins TRBV11-1 to TRBJ2-4, with TRBD2 as a possible D gene (6 bases). This CDR3 contains 14 residues. Trimming pared 4 bases from V and 3 bases from J, leaving 10 bases between. Germline V gene sequence: CDR1 SGHAT, CDR2 FQDESV (reference sequence). As DNA, the CDR3 is TGTGCCAGCAGCTCCAAGGGAGGCAAAAACATTCAGTACTTC. It is translated as CASSSKGGKNIQYF.

Only one count was recorded for this clone. V and J are TRBV7-9 and TRBJ2-3; no reliable D call. V shed 5 bases and J shed 4 bases, with 13 bases lying between them. The germline gives CDR1 SEHNR, CDR2 FQNEAQ (reference sequence). The CDR3 sequence is 14 residues long. The CDR3 nucleotides read TGTGCCAGCAGCCCCAACACCGTGGCAGATACGCAGTATTTT. Protein product: CASSPNTVADTQYF.

The chain employs TRBV6-6 and TRBJ1-6; 9 nucleotides agree with TRBD1. In germline, CDR1 is MNHNY, CDR2 SVGAGI (reference sequence). CDR3 length: 15 residues. J gave up 7 bases and V 6 bases, and 7 bases lay outside the gene matches. CDR3 sequence: CASRPTGTGNSPLHF. CDR3 nucleotides: TGTGCCAGCAGACCGACCGGGACAGGGAATTCACCCCTCCACTTT.

V usage is TRBV27 and J usage is TRBJ2-7; 7 nucleotides align to TRBD1. This CDR3 spans 16 amino acids. J lost 4 bases, V lost 5 bases, and 14 bases had no gene match. Germline V gene lookup returns CDR1 MNHEY and CDR2 SMNVEV (reference sequence). DNA of the CDR3: TGTGCCAGCAGTCCAACAAGGGCAGGGGGTTTGTACGAGCAGTACTTC. Translated, it gives CASSPTRAGGLYEQYF.

V gene TRBV2 combines with J gene TRBJ2-5; D perhaps matches TRBD1 (6 bases). V dropped 5 bases and J dropped 2 bases, with 12 bases sitting between them. In germline, CDR1 is SNHLY, CDR2 FYNNEI. This CDR3 is 14 amino acids long. DNA for the CDR3: TGTGCCAGCAGTTCCACAGGGATGCAAGAGACCCAGTACTTC. It specifies CASSSTGMQETQYF.

The chain recombines TRBV7-2 with TRBJ1-5, with TRBD1 matching over 11 bases. The CDR3 has 16 residues. In germline, CDR1 is SGHTA, CDR2 FQGNSA. The ends lost 4 bases at V and 2 bases at J; junction bases unmatched: 4. The CDR3 DNA is TGTGCCAGCAGCTCCAGGACAGGGGGCGGCAATCAGCCCCAGCATTTT. It is translated as CASSSRTGGGNQPQHF.

The chain uses TRBV7-7 and TRBJ1-3, with TRBD1 as a possible D gene (5 bases). The CDR3 extends over 17 amino acids. CDR1 SSHAT and CDR2 FNYEAQ come from the germline V gene (reference sequence). V lost 5 bases and J lost 4, with 21 bases in between. The CDR3 is CASSPLEGQGRGNTIYF. The CDR3 DNA follows: TGTGCCAGCAGCCCGTTGGAGGGCCAGGGTAGGGGAAACACCATATATTTT.

To note about this clone: No conserved phenylalanine or tryptophan ends this CDR3, so it is likely a read error. The CDR3 DNA reads as TGTGCCAGTAGTATAGTTGGTGAAGCTTTCCTT. Protein sequence: CASSIVGEAFL. The chain links TRBV19 to TRBJ1-1; D gene ambiguous. Germline V gives CDR1 LNHDA, CDR2 SQIVND (reference sequence). V was shortened by 1 base and J by 7 bases, with 4 bases between the two germline ends. The CDR3 loop spans 11 amino acids.

In its sample, this clone was seen a few times. The chain has TRBV5-5 and TRBJ1-2, with D possibly TRBD1 on 5 matching bases. The V end lost 4 bases, the J end lost 4 bases, and 14 bases lay between the germline ends. The CDR3 contains 14 residues. The V gene's germline CDR1 is SGHKS and CDR2 YYEKEE (reference sequence). The CDR3 DNA is TGTGCCAGCAGCCTACCGACAGCTGGCTATGGCTACACCTTC. Translating gives CASSLPTAGYGYTF.

The chain employs TRBV27 and TRBJ2-4; D gene ambiguous. The CDR3 spans 13 residues. Between the trimmed V and J ends, which lost 5 bases and 8 bases, there was a span of 13 bases. CDR1 MNHEY and CDR2 SMNVEV come from the germline V gene (reference sequence). The CDR3 here is CASSRVPRDIQYF. In nucleotides, the CDR3 is TGTGCCAGCAGTCGGGTCCCACGGGACATTCAGTACTTC.

The sample holds one count of this clone. The chain employs TRBV27 and TRBJ1-2; D perhaps matches TRBD1 (5 bases). With 5 bases removed from V and 8 bases from J, the gap between germline ends came to 21 bases. Germline V gives CDR1 MNHEY, CDR2 SMNVEV (reference sequence). CDR3 length equals 15 residues. The CDR3 DNA follows: TGTGCCAGCAGTGGTACCGGGGCCCGGCAGGTGGGCTACACCTTC. Its protein is CASSGTGARQVGYTF.

There are a few counts of this clone. The V and J genes are TRBV6-1 and TRBJ1-5, with D unresolved. The CDR3 is made up of 14 amino acids. The V gene's germline CDR1 is MNHNS and CDR2 SASEGT. Trimming removed 7 bases at V and 0 bases at J, with 10 bases between. The CDR3 DNA reads as TGTGCCAGCATCCAGGTTCATAGCAATCAGCCCCAGCATTTT. It specifies CASIQVHSNQPQHF.

This clone came up once. This chain joins TRBV20-1 and TRBJ2-7; a possible D gene is TRBD1 (5 bases). Germline V lookup: CDR1 DFQATT, CDR2 SNEGSKA (reference sequence). V shed 0 bases and J shed 11 bases, with 11 bases lying between them. The CDR3 is made up of 11 amino acids. CDR3 sequence reads: CSARDGALEYF. CDR3 DNA sequence: TGCAGTGCTAGAGATGGGGCCCTGGAGTACTTC.

In its sample, this clone ranks as medium-sized. V gene TRBV5-6 combines with J gene TRBJ2-2; a weak D match, TRBD1 (6 bases). V lost 7 bases to trimming and J lost 1 base, with 11 bases between them. The germline CDR1 and CDR2 sequences are SGHDT and YYEEEE. The CDR3 is 14 residues long. This CDR3 reads CASRSTGNTGELFF. The DNA for the CDR3 is TGTGCCAGCCGCTCGACAGGGAACACCGGGGAGCTGTTTTTT. The full variable domain, with the rest looked up from reference TRBV5-6 and TRBJ2-2, is DAGVTQSPTHLIKTRGQQVTLRCSPKSGHDTVSWYQQALGQGPQFIFQYYEEEERQRGNFPDRFSGHQFPNYSSELNVNALLLGDSALYLCASRSTGNTGELFFGEGSRLTVL.

The chain uses TRBV2 and TRBJ1-2; D uncertain. The CDR3 totals 12 residues. The germline V gene has CDR1 SNHLY and CDR2 FYNNEI. Trimming removed 7 bases at V and 8 bases at J, with 14 bases between. DNA of the CDR3: TGTGCCAGCACCGTCGGTAAGGGCGGCTACACCTTC. Its protein product is CASTVGKGGYTF.

Only one count was recorded for this clone. The gene calls are TRBV7-9 and TRBJ1-2; 7 bases map to TRBD1. Germline values: CDR1 SEHNR, CDR2 FQNEAQ (reference sequence). J was trimmed by 6 bases and V by 5 bases; bases with no gene match: 9. The CDR3 covers 14 residues. CDR3 residues: CASSPRQGVHGYTF. The CDR3 region has the DNA TGTGCCAGCAGCCCCCGACAGGGCGTTCATGGCTACACCTTC.